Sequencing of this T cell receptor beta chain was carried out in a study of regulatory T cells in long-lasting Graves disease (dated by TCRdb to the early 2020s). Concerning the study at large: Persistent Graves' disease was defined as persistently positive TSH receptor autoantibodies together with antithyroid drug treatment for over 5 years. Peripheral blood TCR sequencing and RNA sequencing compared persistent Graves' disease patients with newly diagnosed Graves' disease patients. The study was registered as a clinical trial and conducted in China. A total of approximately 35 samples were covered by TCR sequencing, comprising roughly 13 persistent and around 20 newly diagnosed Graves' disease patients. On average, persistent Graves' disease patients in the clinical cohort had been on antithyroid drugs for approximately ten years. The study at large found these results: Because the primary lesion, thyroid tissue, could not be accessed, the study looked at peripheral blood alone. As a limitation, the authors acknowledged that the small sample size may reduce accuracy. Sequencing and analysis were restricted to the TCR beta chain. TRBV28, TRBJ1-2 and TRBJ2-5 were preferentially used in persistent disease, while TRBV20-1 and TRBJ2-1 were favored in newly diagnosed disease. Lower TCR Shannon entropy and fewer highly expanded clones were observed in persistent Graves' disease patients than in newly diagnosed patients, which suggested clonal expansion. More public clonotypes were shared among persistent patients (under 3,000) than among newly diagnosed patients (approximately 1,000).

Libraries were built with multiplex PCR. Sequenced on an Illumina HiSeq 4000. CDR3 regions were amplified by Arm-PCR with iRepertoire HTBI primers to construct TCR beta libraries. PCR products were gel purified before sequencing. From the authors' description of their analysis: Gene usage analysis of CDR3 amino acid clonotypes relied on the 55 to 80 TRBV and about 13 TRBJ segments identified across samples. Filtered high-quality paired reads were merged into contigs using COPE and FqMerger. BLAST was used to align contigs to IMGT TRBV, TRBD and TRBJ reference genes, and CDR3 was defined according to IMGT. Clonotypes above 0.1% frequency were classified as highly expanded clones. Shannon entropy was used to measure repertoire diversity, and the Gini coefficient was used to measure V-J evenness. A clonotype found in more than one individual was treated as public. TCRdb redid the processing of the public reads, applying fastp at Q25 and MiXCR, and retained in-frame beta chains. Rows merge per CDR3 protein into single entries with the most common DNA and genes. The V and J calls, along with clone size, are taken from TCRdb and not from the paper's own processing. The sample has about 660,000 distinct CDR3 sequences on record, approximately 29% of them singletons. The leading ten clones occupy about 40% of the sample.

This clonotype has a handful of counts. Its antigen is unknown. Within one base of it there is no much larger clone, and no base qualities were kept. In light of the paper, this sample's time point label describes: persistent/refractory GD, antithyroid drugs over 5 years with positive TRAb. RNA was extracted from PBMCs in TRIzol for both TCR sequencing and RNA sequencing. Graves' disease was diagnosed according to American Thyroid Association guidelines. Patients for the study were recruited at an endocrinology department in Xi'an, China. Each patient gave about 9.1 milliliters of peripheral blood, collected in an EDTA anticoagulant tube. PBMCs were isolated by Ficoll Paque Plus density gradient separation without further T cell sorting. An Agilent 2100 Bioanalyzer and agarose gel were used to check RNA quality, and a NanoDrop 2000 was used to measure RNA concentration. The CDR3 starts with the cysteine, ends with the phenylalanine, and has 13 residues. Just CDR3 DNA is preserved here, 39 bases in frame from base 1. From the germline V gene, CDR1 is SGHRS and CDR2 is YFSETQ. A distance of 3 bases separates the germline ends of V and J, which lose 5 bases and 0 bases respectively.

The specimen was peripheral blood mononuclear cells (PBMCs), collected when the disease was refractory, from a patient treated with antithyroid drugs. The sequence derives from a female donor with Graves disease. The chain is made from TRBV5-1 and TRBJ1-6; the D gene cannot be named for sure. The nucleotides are TGCGCCAGCAGGGACTCCTATAATTCACCCCTCCACTTT. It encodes CASRDSYNSPLHF.